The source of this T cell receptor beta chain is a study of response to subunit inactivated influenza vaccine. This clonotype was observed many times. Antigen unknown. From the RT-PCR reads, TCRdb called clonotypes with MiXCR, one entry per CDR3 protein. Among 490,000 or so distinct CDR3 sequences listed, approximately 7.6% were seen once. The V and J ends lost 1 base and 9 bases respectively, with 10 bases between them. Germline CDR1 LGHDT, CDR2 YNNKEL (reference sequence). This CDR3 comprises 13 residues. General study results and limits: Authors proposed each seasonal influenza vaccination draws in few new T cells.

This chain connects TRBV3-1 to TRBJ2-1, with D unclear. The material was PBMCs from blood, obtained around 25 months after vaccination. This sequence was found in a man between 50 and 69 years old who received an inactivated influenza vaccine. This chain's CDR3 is CASSQGIWGEQFF. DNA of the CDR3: TGTGCCAGCAGCCAAGGAATCTGGGGTGAGCAGTTCTTC.